Listed here is a single T cell receptor (beta chain). These data are taken from a study of blood T cell repertoires in COVID-19. Whole-study context: COVID-19 samples collected from the United States, Italy and Spain covered acute and convalescent phases. T cells, B-cell-depleted T cells, or PBMCs supplied cDNA or gDNA.

Authors' processing steps: Amplification of reference gene primers provided the estimated nucleated cell counts. Generated by immunoSEQ multiplex PCR, the TCRdb table keeps only in-frame clones and is missing some. The V and J calls and clone size are taken from that table; D and trimming were inferred from the DNA. The sample includes around 130,000 clones, 80% seen only once; the top ten take 16%. What was sequenced was peripheral blood. The sequence derives from a man aged 60 to 75 with active or convalescent COVID-19.

CDR3 in amino acids: CATNSGPRGEQFF. CDR3 DNA: TGTGCCACCAATAGCGGGCCTCGCGGTGAGCAGTTCTTC. V usage is TRBV19 and J usage is TRBJ2-1; TRBD2 matches at 7 bases. The CDR3 consists of 13 residues. V dropped 10 bases and J dropped 9; count of bases not matched to a gene: 12. Germline CDR1 reads LNHDA; CDR2 reads SQIVND (reference sequence).